This T cell receptor beta chain was recovered during a study of graft-versus-host responses after intestinal transplantation (dated by TCRdb to about 2021). A note on the overall study: The transplants that recipients got were multivisceral, liver-intestinal, or isolated intestinal. Anti-thymocyte globulin induction was given to all recipients, followed by maintenance tacrolimus and steroids for 2 to 3 years. Bulk TCR-beta CDR3 sequencing was used to track graft-versus-host and host-versus-graft alloreactive T cell clones in the graft, circulation and bone marrow after intestinal transplantation. Alloreactive clones were identified by sequencing pre-transplant mixed lymphocyte reaction products and comparing them with unstimulated pre-transplant donor and recipient T cells. The cohort enrolled under 25 intestinal transplant recipients including one retransplant, and a few patients lacking pretransplant specimens were excluded. Donor T cell macrochimerism was defined as a peak of at least 4% donor T cells among recipient peripheral blood mononuclear cells. Rather than being sequenced by the commercial service, samples from a few later patients were sequenced in-house on an Illumina MiSeq and processed with MiXCR.

The CDR3 has 12 amino acids, counting the end cysteine and phenylalanine. Only CDR3 DNA remains: 36 bases, in frame from the first base. After removal of 6 bases from V and 3 bases from J, the junction retains 0 bases not matched to a gene. Per the germline V gene, SNHLY is the CDR1 and FYNNEI is the CDR2. Receptor libraries were prepared by the immunoSEQ multiplex PCR assay. For most patients, genomic DNA was isolated using the Qiagen DNeasy Blood and Tissue Kit and was shipped frozen to Adaptive Biotechnologies for TCR sequencing. For most patients, genomic DNA was subjected to high-throughput TCR-beta CDR3 sequencing by Adaptive Biotechnologies. The paper's data handling went like this. TCR sequencing data were retrieved from Adaptive's ImmunoSEQ software for 15 to 20 patients, whereas a few other patients were processed with MiXCR and VDJtools. To correct CD4 versus CD8 sorting errors, any sequence found in both subsets at a frequency ratio below 5:1 was removed. CDR3 nucleotide sequences shared by donor and recipient were removed because the origin of these sequences could not be assigned. At least 2-fold expansion over unstimulated cells and a minimum CFSE-low frequency of 0.002% (template counts) or 0.001% (read counts) were required for clones to be classified as alloreactive. Mappable clones were those detected in sequenced pre-transplant spleen, lymph node, or MLR CFSE-low populations of the donor or recipient. Cumulative frequency of alloreactive clones was calculated as a percentage of all sequences weighted by copy number. This immuneACCESS table, as held by TCRdb, lists in-frame sequences with V and J called but not all clones. Of the missing ones, under half trace to an unresolved V gene in checked studies; the others have no known cause. The DNA gave D and trimming, while V, J and clone size come from that table. This sample lists around 110,000 clones; around nine tenths were detected once. Roughly 0.17% of the sample goes to the ten largest clones.

The intended sense of this specimen's time point label: cells obtained before transplantation from donor or recipient. CD3+CD4+ and CD3+CD8+ populations were FACS-sorted from unstimulated pre-transplant donor and recipient cells taken from spleen or lymph nodes. Study-level results and caveats: The conclusions were limited by the relatively low number and heterogeneity of the intestinal transplant patients. Early after transplant, declines in HvG clones were associated with peak levels of circulating GvH clones. GvH clones were detected in recipient bone marrow, and some appeared earlier in ileal mucosa or blood, consistent with an intestinal mucosal origin. In patients with donor T cell macrochimerism, the allografts had high GvH to HvG T cell clonal ratios.

Worth noting for this clone: Its binding antigen is unknown. Per-base qualities were not stored, and no clone one base away is much larger.

Sequencing was performed on unstimulated CD4+ T cells sorted from spleen or lymph node cells, taken before intestinal transplant. The sequence links TRBV2 to TRBJ2-7; 9 central nucleotides agree with TRBD1. This TCR was sampled from a human donor who received an intestinal transplant. In nucleotide form, the sequence is TGTGCCAGCAGGGACAGGGGCTACGAGCAGTACTTC. It translates to CASRDRGYEQYF. The entire variable domain, with the stretches around the CDR3 drawn from the reference TRBV2 and TRBJ2-7 proteins, is EPEVTQTPSHQVTQMGQEVILRCVPISNHLYFYWYRQILGQKVEFLVSFYNNEISEKSEIFDDQFSVERPDGSNFTLKIRSTKLEDSAMYFCASRDRGYEQYFGPGTRLTVT.